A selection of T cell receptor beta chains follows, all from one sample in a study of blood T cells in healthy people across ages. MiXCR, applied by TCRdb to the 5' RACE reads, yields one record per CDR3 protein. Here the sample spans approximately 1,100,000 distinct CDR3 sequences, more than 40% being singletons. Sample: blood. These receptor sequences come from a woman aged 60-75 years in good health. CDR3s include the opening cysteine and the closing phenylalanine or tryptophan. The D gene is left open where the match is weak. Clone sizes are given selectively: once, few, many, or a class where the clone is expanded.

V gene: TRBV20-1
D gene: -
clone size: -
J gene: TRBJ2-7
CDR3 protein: CSARVQSSEDEQYF
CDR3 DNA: TGCAGTGCTAGAGTCCAATCCTCGGAGGACGAGCAGTACTTC

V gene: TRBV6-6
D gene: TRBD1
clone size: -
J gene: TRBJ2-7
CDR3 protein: CASSYSMAGGIYEQYF
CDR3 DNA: TGTGCCAGCAGTTACTCGATGGCAGGGGGCATCTACGAGCAGTACTTC

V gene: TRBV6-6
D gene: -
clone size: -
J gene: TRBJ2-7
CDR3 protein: CASSDGHTTYEQYF
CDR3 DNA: TGTGCCAGCAGCGACGGACATACCACCTACGAGCAGTACTTC

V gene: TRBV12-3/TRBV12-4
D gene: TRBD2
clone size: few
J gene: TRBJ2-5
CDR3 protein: CASSLTRTSGAKETQYF
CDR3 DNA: TGTGCCAGCAGTTTAACTAGGACTAGCGGGGCCAAAGAGACCCAGTACTTC

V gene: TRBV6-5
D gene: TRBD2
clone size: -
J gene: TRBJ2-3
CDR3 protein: CASQFSGLAGVPSTDTQYF
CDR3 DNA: TGTGCCAGCCAATTCTCGGGACTAGCGGGAGTCCCGAGCACAGATACGCAGTATTTT

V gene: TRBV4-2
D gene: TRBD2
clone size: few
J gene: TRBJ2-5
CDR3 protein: CASSQARPTQTPTGGQYF
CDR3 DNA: TGTGCCAGCAGCCAAGCCCGTCCGACGCAAACCCCGACCGGGGGGCAGTACTTC

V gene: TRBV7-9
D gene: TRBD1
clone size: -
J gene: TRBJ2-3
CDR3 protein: CSSGGGQGADTQYF
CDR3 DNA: TGTTCCAGCGGCGGGGGACAGGGGGCCGATACGCAGTATTTT

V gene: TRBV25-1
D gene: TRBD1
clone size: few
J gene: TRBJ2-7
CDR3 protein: CASSEPGQLYEQYF
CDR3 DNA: TGTGCCAGCAGTGAACCGGGACAGCTCTACGAGCAGTACTTC

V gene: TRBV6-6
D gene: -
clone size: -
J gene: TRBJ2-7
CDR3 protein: CASSSLSSYEQYF
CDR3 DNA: TGTGCCAGCAGTAGTCTTAGCTCCTACGAGCAGTACTTC

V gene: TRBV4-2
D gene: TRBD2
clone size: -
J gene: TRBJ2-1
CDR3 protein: CASSQVASGYNEQFF
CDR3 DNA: TGTGCCAGCAGCCAAGTGGCTAGCGGATACAATGAGCAGTTCTTC

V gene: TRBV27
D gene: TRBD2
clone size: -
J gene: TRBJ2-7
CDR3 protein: CASRTFRRESYEQYF
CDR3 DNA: TGTGCCAGCAGGACCTTTCGGCGGGAGTCCTACGAGCAGTACTTC

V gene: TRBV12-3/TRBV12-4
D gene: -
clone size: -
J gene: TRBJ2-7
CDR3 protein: CASSHPERHEQYF
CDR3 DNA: TGTGCCAGCAGCCACCCCGAGCGGCACGAGCAGTACTTC

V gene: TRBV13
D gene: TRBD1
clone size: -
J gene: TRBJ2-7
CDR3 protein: CASSLATGGNYEQYF
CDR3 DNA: TGTGCCAGCAGCTTAGCGACAGGGGGAAACTACGAGCAGTACTTC

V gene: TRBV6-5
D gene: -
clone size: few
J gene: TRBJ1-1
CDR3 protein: CASSYSGTRVTEAFF
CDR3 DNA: TGTGCCAGCAGTTACTCTGGGACTCGGGTCACTGAAGCTTTCTTT

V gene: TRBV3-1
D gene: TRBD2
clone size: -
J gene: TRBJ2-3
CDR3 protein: CASSPGRGGTQYF
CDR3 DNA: TGTGCCAGCAGCCCCGGTCGGGGGGGAACGCAGTATTTT

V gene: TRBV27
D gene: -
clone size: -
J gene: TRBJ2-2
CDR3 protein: CASTVSGRASTGELFF
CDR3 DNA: TGTGCCAGCACCGTTTCAGGCAGGGCCTCAACCGGGGAGCTGTTTTTT

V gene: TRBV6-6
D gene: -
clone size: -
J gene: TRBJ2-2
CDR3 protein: CASTPTNTGELFF
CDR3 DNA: TGTGCCAGCACCCCAACCAACACCGGGGAGCTGTTTTTT